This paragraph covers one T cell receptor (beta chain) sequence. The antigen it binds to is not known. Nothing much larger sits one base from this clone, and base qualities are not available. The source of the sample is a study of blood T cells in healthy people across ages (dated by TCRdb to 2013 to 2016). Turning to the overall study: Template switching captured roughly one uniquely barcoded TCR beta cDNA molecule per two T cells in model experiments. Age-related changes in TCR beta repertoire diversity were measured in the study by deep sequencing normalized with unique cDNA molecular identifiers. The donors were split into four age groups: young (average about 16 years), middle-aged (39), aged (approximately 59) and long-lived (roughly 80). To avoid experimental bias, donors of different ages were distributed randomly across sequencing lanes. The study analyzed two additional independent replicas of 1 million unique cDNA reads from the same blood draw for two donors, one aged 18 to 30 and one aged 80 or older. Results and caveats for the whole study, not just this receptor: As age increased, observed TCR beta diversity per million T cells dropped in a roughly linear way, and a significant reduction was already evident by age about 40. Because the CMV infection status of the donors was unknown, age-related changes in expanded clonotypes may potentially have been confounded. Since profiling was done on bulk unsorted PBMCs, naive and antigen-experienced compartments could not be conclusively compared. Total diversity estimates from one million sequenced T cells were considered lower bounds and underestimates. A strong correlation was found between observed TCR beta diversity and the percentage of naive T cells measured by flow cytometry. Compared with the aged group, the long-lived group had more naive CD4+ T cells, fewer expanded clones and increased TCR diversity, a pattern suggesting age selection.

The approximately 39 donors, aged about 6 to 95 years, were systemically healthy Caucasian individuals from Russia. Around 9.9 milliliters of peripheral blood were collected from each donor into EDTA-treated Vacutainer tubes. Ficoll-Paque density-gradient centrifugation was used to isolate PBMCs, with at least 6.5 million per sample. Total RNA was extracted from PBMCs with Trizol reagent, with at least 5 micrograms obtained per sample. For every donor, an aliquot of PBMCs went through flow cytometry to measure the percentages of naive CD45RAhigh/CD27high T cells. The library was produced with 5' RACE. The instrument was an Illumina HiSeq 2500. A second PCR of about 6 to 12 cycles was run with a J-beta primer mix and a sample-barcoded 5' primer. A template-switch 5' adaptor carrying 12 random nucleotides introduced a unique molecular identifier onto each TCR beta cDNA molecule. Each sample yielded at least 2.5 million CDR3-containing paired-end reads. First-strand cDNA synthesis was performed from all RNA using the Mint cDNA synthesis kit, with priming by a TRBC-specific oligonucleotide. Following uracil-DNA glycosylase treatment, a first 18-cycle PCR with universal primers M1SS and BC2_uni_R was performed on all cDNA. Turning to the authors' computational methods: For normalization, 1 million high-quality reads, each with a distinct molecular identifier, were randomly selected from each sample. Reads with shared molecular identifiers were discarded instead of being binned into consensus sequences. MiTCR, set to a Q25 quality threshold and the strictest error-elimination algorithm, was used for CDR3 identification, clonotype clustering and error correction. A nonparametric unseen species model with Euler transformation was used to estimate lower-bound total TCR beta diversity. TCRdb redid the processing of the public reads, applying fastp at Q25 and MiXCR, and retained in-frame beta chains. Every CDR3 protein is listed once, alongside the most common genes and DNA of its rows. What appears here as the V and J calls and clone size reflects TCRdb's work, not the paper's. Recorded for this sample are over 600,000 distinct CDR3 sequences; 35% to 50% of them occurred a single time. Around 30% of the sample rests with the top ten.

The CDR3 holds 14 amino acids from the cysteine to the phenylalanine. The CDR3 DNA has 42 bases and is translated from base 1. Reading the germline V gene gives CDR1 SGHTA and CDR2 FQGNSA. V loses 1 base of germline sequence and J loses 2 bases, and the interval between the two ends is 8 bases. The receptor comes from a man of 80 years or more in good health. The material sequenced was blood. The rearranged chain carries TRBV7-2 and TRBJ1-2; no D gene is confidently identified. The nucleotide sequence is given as TGTGCCAGCAGCTTAGGGAATTGGAACTATGGCTACACCTTC. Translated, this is CASSLGNWNYGYTF.